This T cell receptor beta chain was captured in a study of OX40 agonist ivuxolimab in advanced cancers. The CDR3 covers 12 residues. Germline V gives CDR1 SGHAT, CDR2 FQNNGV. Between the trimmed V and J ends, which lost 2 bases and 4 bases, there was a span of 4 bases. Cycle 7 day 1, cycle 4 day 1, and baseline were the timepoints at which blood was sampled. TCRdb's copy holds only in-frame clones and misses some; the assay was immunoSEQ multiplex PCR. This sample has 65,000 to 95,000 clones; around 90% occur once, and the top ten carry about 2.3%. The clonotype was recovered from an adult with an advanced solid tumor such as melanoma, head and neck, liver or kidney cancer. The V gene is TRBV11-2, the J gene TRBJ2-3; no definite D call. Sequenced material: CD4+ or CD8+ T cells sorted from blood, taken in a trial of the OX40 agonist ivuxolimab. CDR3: CASSLWADTQYF. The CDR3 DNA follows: TGTGCCAGCAGCTTATGGGCAGATACGCAGTATTTT. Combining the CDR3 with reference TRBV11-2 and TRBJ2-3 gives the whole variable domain EAGVAQSPRYKIIEKRQSVAFWCNPISGHATLYWYQQILGQGPKLLIQFQNNGVVDDSQLPKDRFSAERLKGVDSTLKIQPAKLEDSAVYLCASSLWADTQYFGPGTRLTVL.